The 5 T cell receptor beta chains listed next were all sequenced from one sample in a study of blood T cell repertoires in COVID-19. The table came from immunoSEQ multiplex PCR; TCRdb's copy has only in-frame clones and leaves some out. The table shows roughly 14,000 clones, with around 90% occurring only once. Sequenced: peripheral blood. The receptors here all came from a human donor in a cohort sampled during active COVID-19.

The chain carries TRBV19 and TRBJ2-2; perhaps TRBD2 as D (5 bases). The germline gives CDR1 LNHDA, CDR2 SQIVND (reference sequence). Trimming removed 3 bases at V and 7 bases at J, with 12 bases between. This CDR3 region has 14 residues. CDR3 DNA: TGTGCCAGTAGTATTATCCCTCGGGACGGGGAGCTGTTTTTT. Translating gives CASSIIPRDGELFF.

The rearrangement uses TRBV5-1 and TRBJ2-2; TRBD2 matches 13 bases. Germline V gives CDR1 SGHRS, CDR2 YFSETQ. Losses at the gene ends were 5 bases for V and 3 bases for J; bases not matched to a gene: 4. The CDR3 has 16 amino acids. The CDR3: CASRRGTSGDTGELFF. In DNA, the CDR3 is TGCGCCAGCAGGAGAGGGACTAGCGGGGACACCGGGGAGCTGTTTTTT. Combining the CDR3 with reference TRBV5-1 and TRBJ2-2 gives the whole variable domain KAGVTQTPRYLIKTRGQQVTLSCSPISGHRSVSWYQQTPGQGLQFLFEYFSETQRNKGNFPGRFSGRQFSNSRSEMNVSTLELGDSALYLCASRRGTSGDTGELFFGEGSRLTVL.

J is TRBJ2-5 and V is TRBV7-6; 16 bases line up with TRBD2. V lost 5 bases, J lost 0 bases, and 3 bases stayed unmatched. The CDR3 sequence is 17 residues long. Germline V CDR1 and CDR2: SGHVS, FNYEAQ. CDR3 nucleotide sequence: TGTGCCAGCAGCCGGGGACTAGCGGGGGGGAACCAAGAGACCCAGTACTTC. This encodes CASSRGLAGGNQETQYF.

The rearrangement uses TRBV7-2 and TRBJ1-2; TRBD1 matches 9 bases. This CDR3 has 13 amino acids. Looked up from germline, CDR1 is SGHTA and CDR2 is FQGNSA. V was clipped by 5 bases and J by 7 bases; unmatched bases: 5. The CDR3 loop reads CASSLQGAGGYTF. The DNA of the CDR3 is TGTGCCAGCAGCCTACAGGGGGCTGGTGGCTACACCTTC.

This clone was counted between two and nine times. The rearrangement uses TRBV28 and TRBJ2-2, with D possibly TRBD1 on 6 matching bases. Trimming shortened V by 3 bases and J by 6 bases, and 14 bases separated the two germline ends. The V gene's germline CDR1 is MDHEN and CDR2 SYDVKM. The CDR3 has 15 amino acids. The CDR3 sequence: CASSLTGRVAGELFF. In DNA form, the CDR3 reads TGTGCCAGCAGTTTGACAGGTCGTGTCGCCGGGGAGCTGTTTTTT.